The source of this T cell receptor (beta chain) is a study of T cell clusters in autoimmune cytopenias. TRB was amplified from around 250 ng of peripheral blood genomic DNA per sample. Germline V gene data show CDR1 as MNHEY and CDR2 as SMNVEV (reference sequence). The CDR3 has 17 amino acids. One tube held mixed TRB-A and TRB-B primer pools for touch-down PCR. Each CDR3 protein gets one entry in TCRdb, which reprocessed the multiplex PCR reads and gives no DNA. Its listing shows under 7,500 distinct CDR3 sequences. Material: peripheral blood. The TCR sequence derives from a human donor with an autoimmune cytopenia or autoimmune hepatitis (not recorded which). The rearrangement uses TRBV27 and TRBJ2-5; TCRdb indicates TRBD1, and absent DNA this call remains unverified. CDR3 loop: CASSLYSFMGTQETQYF.